Below, 2 T cell receptor beta chains from the same sample are listed, as sequenced in a study of blood T cell repertoires in COVID-19. Assay: immunoSEQ multiplex PCR; the TCRdb copy retains only in-frame clones and omits some. The profile shows 220,000 or so clones, around 88% of them singletons. The source material was PBMCs or T cells enriched from blood (not recorded which). These TCRs come from a woman aged 45-59 years who had recovered from COVID-19.

The gene calls are TRBV27 and TRBJ1-1; a possible D gene is TRBD1 (5 bases). The CDR3 totals 12 residues. Germline-derived CDR1 and CDR2 are MNHEY and SMNVEV (reference sequence). V was trimmed by 8 bases and J by 2 bases, leaving 9 bases between them. The CDR3 sequence: CASQGLNTEAFF. As DNA, the CDR3 is TGTGCCAGCCAGGGTCTTAACACTGAAGCTTTCTTT.

The chain employs TRBV19 and TRBJ1-3; a possible D gene is TRBD1 (6 bases). V was pared by 4 bases and J by 2 bases, with 9 bases between. In germline, CDR1 is LNHDA, CDR2 SQIVND (reference sequence). This CDR3 comprises 14 residues. The CDR3, as DNA: TGTGCCAGTAGTAAACGACAGGCTGGAAACACCATATATTTT. Its translation is CASSKRQAGNTIYF. The variable domain in full, with the rest retrieved from reference TRBV19 and TRBJ1-3, is DGGITQSPKYLFRKEGQNVTLSCEQNLNHDAMYWYRQDPGQGLRLIYYSQIVNDFQKGDIAEGYSVSREKKESFPLTVTSAQKNPTAFYLCASSKRQAGNTIYFGEGSWLTVV.